This T cell receptor (beta chain) was recorded in a study of control samples from healthy donors and cancer patients. The CDR3 has 15 residues. Germline values: CDR1 MGHRA, CDR2 YSYEKL. Trimming took off 8 bases at V and 1 base at J, with 17 bases between the two ends. Clones were sequenced by immunoSEQ multiplex PCR, and TCRdb holds only the in-frame ones, with some missing. The profile shows some 130,000 clones, about 92% of them singletons. The sequenced sample consisted of PBMCs. This TCR came from a man over 45 with head and neck cancer. V usage is TRBV4-1 and J usage is TRBJ1-1; TRBD1 is a possible D gene (5 bases). The CDR3 sequence is CASGAPARSNTEAFF. The CDR3 DNA is TGCGCCAGCGGGGCACCGGCGCGGTCGAACACTGAAGCTTTCTTT.